The 3 T cell receptor beta chains below all came from one sample that was sequenced in a study of Graves' ophthalmopathy and Graves' hyperthyroidism. CDR3 regions of TCR beta were amplified from RNA transcripts. HTBI primers were employed in first-round RT-PCR, then a second-round multiplex PCR followed. One entry per CDR3 protein, called by TCRdb with MiXCR from the multiplex PCR reads. Of 650,000 to 900,000 distinct CDR3 sequences listed, around 40% are singletons. Sequenced input: peripheral blood. The receptors here all came from an adult man with Graves' ophthalmopathy.

In the case of this clonotype: This could be a read error, since a much larger clone is one nucleotide away. This chain joins TRBV20-1 and TRBJ2-5, with 12 positions matching TRBD2. The V segment lost 6 bases and the J segment 5 bases; nucleotides outside the gene matches: 10. The germline V gene encodes CDR1 DFQATT and CDR2 SNEGSKA (reference sequence). There are 15 residues in the CDR3. The chain's CDR3 is CSATPTSGSRETQYF. For the CDR3, the DNA is TGCAGTGCCACCCCGACTAGCGGGAGTCGGGAGACCCAGTACTTC.

A remark on this clonotype: A read error may be the cause here, since a much bigger clone is one base away. DNA of the CDR3: TGCAGCGTTGATCAGAGGGCGCGTGAGCAGTACTTC. It yields the protein CSVDQRAREQYF. The rearrangement links TRBV29-1 to TRBJ2-7, with a tentative D call TRBD2 (5 bases). The CDR3 runs 12 residues. V was cut by 3 bases and J by 7 bases, with 13 bases left in between. Germline CDR1 SQVTM, CDR2 ANQGSEA.

The rearrangement links TRBV19 to TRBJ2-3, with D maybe TRBD1 (6 bases). From germline, CDR1 is LNHDA and CDR2 SQIVND (reference sequence). The V gene lost 3 bases and the J gene lost 3 bases, with 16 bases spanning the gap. CDR3 length: 16 residues. The chain's CDR3 is CASSILGQGRTDTQYF. In nucleotides, the CDR3 is TGTGCCAGTAGTATTCTGGGACAAGGGAGAACAGATACGCAGTATTTT.